Listed below are T cell receptor beta chains from one sample, sequenced in a study of regulatory T cells in long-lasting Graves disease. A single record per CDR3 protein comes from TCRdb applying MiXCR to the multiplex PCR reads. This sample yields about 450,000 distinct CDR3 sequences, of which 16% are seen a single time; 9.5% to 12% belongs to the top ten. This same sample was also taken into another study, of T cells in Graves' hyperthyroidism and ophthalmopathy.

Here the sequenced sample was peripheral blood mononuclear cells (PBMCs), taken at new diagnosis, from a patient treated with antithyroid drugs. These receptors originate from a woman aged 25 to 39 with Graves disease. Both conserved end residues are part of each CDR3. D genes are given only for firm matches. Size tells how often a clone was seen (once, few, many) or the class of an expanded clone, and some rows leave it out.

D	V	size	J	CDR3	DNA
TRBD1	TRBV9	few	TRBJ1-2	CASSLRTGVSYGYTF	TGTGCCAGCAGCCTGCGGACAGGGGTCAGCTATGGCTACACCTTC
TRBD2	TRBV12-3/TRBV12-4	few	TRBJ2-1	CASSLAAYLGTSVLNEQFF	TGTGCCAGCAGTTTAGCCGCCTACCTCGGGACTAGCGTGCTGAATGAGCAGTTCTTC
NA	TRBV12-5	many	TRBJ2-1	CASGLGSYNEQFF	TGTGCTAGTGGTTTGGGGAGTTACAATGAGCAGTTCTTC
NA	TRBV7-3	NA	TRBJ1-2	CASTVYYGYTF	TGTGCCAGCACCGTATACTATGGCTACACCTTC
TRBD1	TRBV20-1	NA	TRBJ1-5	CSAAKAGGSYSNQPQHF	TGCAGTGCGGCTAAGGCAGGGGGCTCTTATAGCAATCAGCCCCAGCATTTT
NA	TRBV11-2	many	TRBJ2-5	CASSSLPMGQETQYF	TGTGCCAGCAGCTCACTCCCCATGGGGCAAGAGACCCAGTACTTC
NA	TRBV7-9	many	TRBJ2-1	CASSGIRGTLSGRQFF	TGTGCCAGCAGCGGAATCCGAGGGACCCTCAGTGGGCGGCAGTTCTTC
TRBD1	TRBV20-1	many	TRBJ1-1	CSATRGGTEAFF	TGCAGTGCTACCAGGGGGGGGACTGAAGCTTTCTTT
NA	TRBV28	few	TRBJ1-3	CASRAPGSGNTIYF	TGTGCCAGCAGGGCTCCGGGCTCTGGAAACACCATATATTTT
TRBD1	TRBV5-8	NA	TRBJ2-7	CASGWTGGYEQYF	TGTGCCAGCGGATGGACAGGGGGCTACGAGCAGTACTTC
TRBD1	TRBV7-9	NA	TRBJ1-4	CASSPGQGMANEKLFF	TGTGCCAGCAGCCCCGGACAGGGGATGGCTAATGAAAAACTGTTTTTT
NA	TRBV27	NA	TRBJ2-1	CASSYRTDNEQFF	TGTGCCAGCAGTTACCGTACGGACAATGAGCAGTTCTTC
TRBD1	TRBV6-5	many	TRBJ1-4	CASSFFTGANEKLFF	TGTGCCAGCAGTTTCTTTACAGGGGCTAATGAAAAACTGTTTTTT
TRBD2	TRBV19	NA	TRBJ2-3	CASTSSGRGDTQYF	TGTGCCAGTACTTCTAGCGGGAGAGGAGATACGCAGTATTTT
NA	TRBV15	NA	TRBJ2-1	CATSARNAAYNEQFF	TGTGCCACCAGCGCCCGGAACGCTGCCTACAATGAGCAGTTCTTC
TRBD2	TRBV24-1	NA	TRBJ2-1	CATSLAGAYNEQFF	TGTGCCACCAGCTTAGCGGGAGCCTACAATGAGCAGTTCTTC
TRBD2	TRBV28	many	TRBJ2-1	CASSLELADNEQFF	TGTGCCAGCAGTTTAGAACTAGCGGACAATGAGCAGTTCTTC
TRBD1	TRBV7-8	many	TRBJ2-1	CASSLGTGLNEQFF	TGTGCCAGCAGCTTAGGGACAGGGCTTAATGAGCAGTTCTTC
TRBD2	TRBV7-2	many	TRBJ2-7	CASSSLTSGRDEQYF	TGTGCCAGCAGCTCCCTGACTAGCGGGAGGGACGAGCAGTACTTC
TRBD1	TRBV5-1	many	TRBJ1-1	CASSATGTGTHYTEAFF	TGCGCCAGCAGCGCGACCGGGACAGGGACCCATTACACTGAAGCTTTCTTT
NA	TRBV19	NA	TRBJ1-1	CASNYGPPERRNTEAFF	TGTGCCAGTAATTATGGACCCCCCGAAAGGAGGAACACTGAAGCTTTCTTT
TRBD1	TRBV14	few	TRBJ1-4	CASSRNRGGTNEKLFF	TGTGCCAGCAGCCGGAACAGGGGGGGTACGAATGAAAAACTGTTTTTT
TRBD2	TRBV11-2	few	TRBJ2-7	CASSFLRGSVKQYF	TGTGCCAGCAGCTTTTTGCGGGGGAGTGTCAAGCAGTACTTC
NA	TRBV5-1	few	TRBJ1-1	CASSLGWVANTEAFF	TGCGCCAGCAGCTTGGGATGGGTCGCGAACACTGAAGCTTTCTTT
NA	TRBV27	few	TRBJ1-2	CASSFKGSRGYTF	TGTGCCAGCAGTTTTAAAGGGAGCCGAGGCTACACCTTC
NA	TRBV29-1	many	TRBJ2-2	CSVARDRAQGGELFF	TGCAGCGTTGCCAGAGACCGGGCCCAAGGCGGGGAGCTGTTTTTT
NA	TRBV18	many	TRBJ1-1	CASSNSEGTLGVNTEAFF	TGTGCCAGCTCAAACTCCGAAGGAACTCTCGGTGTGAACACTGAAGCTTTCTTT
NA	TRBV7-2	many	TRBJ2-1	CASSLELGNEQFF	TGTGCCAGCAGCTTAGAATTAGGCAATGAGCAGTTCTTC
TRBD2	TRBV2	many	TRBJ2-1	CASSDLAGTSPEQFF	TGTGCCAGCAGTGACCTAGCGGGGACCTCGCCCGAGCAGTTCTTC
TRBD2	TRBV6-2/TRBV6-3	many	TRBJ2-7	CASSYVSGRGNYEQYF	TGTGCCAGCAGTTACGTTAGCGGGAGAGGAAATTACGAGCAGTACTTC
TRBD2	TRBV20-1	few	TRBJ2-3	CSAQGLAGLTDTQYF	TGCAGTGCACAGGGACTAGCGGGACTCACAGATACGCAGTATTTT
NA	TRBV7-2	many	TRBJ2-1	CASNLNLGYNEQFF	TGTGCCAGCAACTTAAATCTGGGGTACAATGAGCAGTTCTTC
TRBD2	TRBV6-1	few	TRBJ2-1	CASSERRTSGRGEQFF	TGTGCCAGCAGTGAACGTCGGACTAGCGGGAGAGGTGAGCAGTTCTTC
TRBD1	TRBV28	once	TRBJ2-1	CASSMRGRRGDEQFF	TGTGCCAGCAGTATGAGGGGGCGCCGCGGCGATGAGCAGTTCTTC
TRBD1	TRBV7-8	many	TRBJ1-2	CASSLRGWGQGNYGYTF	TGTGCCAGCAGCTTAAGGGGATGGGGACAGGGGAACTATGGCTACACCTTC
TRBD2	TRBV20-1	many	TRBJ2-3	CSASGRAVDTQYF	TGCAGTGCTAGCGGGAGGGCCGTAGATACGCAGTATTTT
TRBD1	TRBV28	many	TRBJ1-2	CASHRGWTYGYTF	TGTGCCAGCCACAGGGGCTGGACCTATGGCTACACCTTC
NA	TRBV7-8	many	TRBJ1-2	CASSLARGAVPNIYGYTF	TGTGCCAGCAGCTTAGCGCGGGGGGCCGTCCCCAACATTTATGGCTACACCTTC
NA	TRBV18	NA	TRBJ2-3	CASSPSRAKGTDTQYF	TGTGCCAGCTCACCTAGTCGGGCGAAGGGCACAGATACGCAGTATTTT
TRBD2	TRBV7-2	NA	TRBJ2-7	CASSLRGESAGTSSYEQYF	TGTGCCAGCAGCTTGAGGGGGGAATCTGCCGGGACTAGCTCCTACGAGCAGTACTTC
NA	TRBV18	NA	TRBJ2-3	CARSPRAETQYF	TGTGCCCGCTCACCACGAGCAGAGACGCAGTATTTT
NA	TRBV12-3/TRBV12-4	NA	TRBJ1-6	CASRYSSYNSPLHF	TGTGCCAGCAGGTACAGCTCCTATAATTCACCCCTCCACTTT
NA	TRBV5-1	once	TRBJ2-7	CASSLKWSYDVDEQYF	TGCGCCAGCAGCTTAAAATGGTCCTATGACGTCGACGAGCAGTACTTC